This T cell receptor (beta chain) was identified in a study of OX40 agonist ivuxolimab in advanced cancers. Study information: Patients were treated with ivuxolimab, an agonistic anti-OX40 (CD134) antibody. Findings and limits, study-wide: Individuals who were partial responders at 0.1-3.0 mg/kg had clonal expansion that ranked among the lowest.

The germline V and J ends were trimmed by 4 bases and 0 bases, with 8 bases remaining between them. Germline CDR1 reads SGDLS; CDR2 reads YYNGEE. The CDR3 extends over 14 amino acids. As for this clone: Its antigen is currently unknown.

Here immunoSEQ multiplex PCR was the method, and the copy in TCRdb shows in-frame clones only, minus some. The sample has about 67,000 clones; about 85% are singletons. This sequence originates from an adult with an advanced solid tumor such as melanoma, head and neck, liver or kidney cancer. J is TRBJ1-3 and V is TRBV9, with D perhaps matching TRBD1 (5 bases). The sample here was CD4+ or CD8+ T cells sorted from blood, taken in a trial of the OX40 agonist ivuxolimab. Here the CDR3 DNA reads TGTGCCAGCAGCCGGGACCTCTCTGGAAACACCATATATTTT. Amino acids: CASSRDLSGNTIYF.